The 30 T cell receptor beta chains below come from one sample, sequenced in a study of identical twins. Each CDR3 protein gets one entry after TCRdb re-called the 5' RACE reads with MiXCR. The sample has approximately 680,000 distinct CDR3 sequences, roughly 7.1% seen once. This same sample was also part of a study on yellow fever vaccine responses in identical twins.

Input material: PBMCs. Receptor source: a woman aged 18-30 years in good health.

The sample holds a few counts of this clonotype. The J gene is TRBJ2-1, the V gene TRBV11-3; no definite D call. This CDR3 contains 13 residues. The germline V gene encodes CDR1 SGHNT and CDR2 YENEEA. Trimming removed 3 bases at V and 4 bases at J, with 7 bases between. The CDR3: CASSFGRYNEQFF. CDR3 coding DNA: TGTGCCAGCAGCTTTGGAAGGTACAATGAGCAGTTCTTC.

This clonotype was counted many times. This chain links TRBV9 with TRBJ2-7, with 10 bases aligning to TRBD2. The trim removed 0 bases at V and 4 bases at J, leaving 1 base unmatched. The CDR3 runs to 14 residues. Germline V gives CDR1 SGDLS, CDR2 YYNGEE. The CDR3 nucleotides read TGTGCCAGCAGCGTAGCTAGCGGGAGTTACGAGCAGTACTTC. Translating gives CASSVASGSYEQYF. Variable domain in full (rest from reference TRBV9 and TRBJ2-7): DSGVTQTPKHLITATGQRVTLRCSPRSGDLSVYWYQQSLDQGLQFLIQYYNGEERAKGNILERFSAQQFPDLHSELNLSSLELGDSALYFCASSVASGSYEQYFGPGTRLTVT.

The chain carries TRBV25-1 and TRBJ2-2, with 11 bases fitting TRBD2. The CDR3 runs 17 residues. With V trimmed by 2 bases and J by 4 bases, 6 bases remained unmatched. The germline gives CDR1 MGHDK, CDR2 SYGVNS. CDR3 sequence: CASSEPTSGAITGELFF. As DNA, the CDR3 is TGTGCCAGCAGTGAACCGACTAGCGGGGCTATCACCGGGGAGCTGTTTTTT.

V usage is TRBV6-1 and J usage is TRBJ2-1; TRBD1 matches at 9 bases. Germline V CDR1 and CDR2: MNHNS, SASEGT. Unmatched junction bases numbered 8, after V lost 5 bases and J lost 6 bases. The CDR3 runs to 15 residues. CDR3 region: CASSPRGTGSNEQFF. For the CDR3, the DNA is TGTGCCAGCAGTCCTAGGGGGACAGGGTCCAATGAGCAGTTCTTC.

This clonotype occurred many times. The V call is TRBV6-1, the J call TRBJ1-6; 9 bases match TRBD1. Germline V gene sequence: CDR1 MNHNS, CDR2 SASEGT. V was pared by 5 bases and J by 6 bases, with 8 bases of the junction left unmatched. This CDR3 is built from 16 residues. The CDR3 nucleotides read TGTGCCAGCAGTAAACAGGGGGCGTTGGGTAATTCACCCCTCCACTTT. This codes for CASSKQGALGNSPLHF.

With respect to this clonotype: The junction departs from the called germline gene at one end, perhaps through a read error. The chain combines TRBV2 with TRBJ2-7; 7 bases match TRBD2. The CDR3 loop spans 23 amino acids. Germline V gives CDR1 SNHLY, CDR2 FYNNEI. CDR3 protein: CASSEALMVRGRARQVRSYEQYF. In DNA form, the CDR3 reads TGTGCCAGCAGCGAAGCGCTTATGGTGCGCGGGAGAGCCCGGCAGGTACGATCCTACGAGCAGTACTTC.

The rearrangement uses TRBV25-1 and TRBJ2-2; D unclear. The germline V gene has CDR1 MGHDK and CDR2 SYGVNS. V was pared by 6 bases and J by 8 bases, with 10 bases between. This CDR3 region has 12 residues. CDR3 DNA sequence: TGTGCCAGCAGCGCCCCTGGTGGGGAGCTGTTTTTT. It yields the protein CASSAPGGELFF.

Only a few counts were recorded for this clonotype. V usage is TRBV7-9 and J usage is TRBJ1-4, with TRBD1 identical over 7 bases. The V gene end was trimmed by 5 bases and the J gene end by 3 bases; junction bases not matched to a gene: 6. CDR3 size: 15 residues. Per germline, CDR1 SEHNR and CDR2 FQNEAQ (reference sequence). In DNA form, the CDR3 reads TGTGCCAGCAGCCCCCTGGACAGGCCTAATGAAAAACTGTTTTTT. This translates into CASSPLDRPNEKLFF. The variable domain in full, completed from reference TRBV7-9 and TRBJ1-4, reads DTGVSQNPRHKITKRGQNVTFRCDPISEHNRLYWYRQTLGQGPEFLTYFQNEAQLEKSRLLSDRFSAERPKGSFSTLEIQRTEQGDSAMYLCASSPLDRPNEKLFFGSGTQLSVL.

This clonotype was counted only a few times. This chain links TRBV20-1 with TRBJ1-5, with D maybe TRBD1 (5 bases). Germline loops: CDR1 DFQATT, CDR2 SNEGSKA (reference sequence). V lost 1 base and J 2 bases, leaving 12 bases between the germline ends. CDR3 length: 15 residues. The CDR3 DNA reads as TGCAGTGCTAGAGGATCACGGGGGGGCAATCAGCCCCAGCATTTT. Translation gives CSARGSRGGNQPQHF.

The chain uses TRBV5-1 and TRBJ1-1; D unclear. The CDR3 covers 15 residues. Per germline, CDR1 SGHRS and CDR2 YFSETQ. V shed 4 bases and J shed 1 base, with 14 bases lying between them. The chain's CDR3 is CASSPFIVRNTEAFF. In nucleotides, the CDR3 is TGCGCCAGCAGCCCTTTTATTGTGCGGAACACTGAAGCTTTCTTT.

This clonotype has a handful of counts. The chain is built from TRBV28 and TRBJ2-7; D uncertain. CDR1 is MDHEN, CDR2 SYDVKM, per germline. V was cut by 2 bases and J by 5 bases, with 13 bases left in between. This CDR3 region has 14 residues. The CDR3 coding sequence is TGTGCCAGCAGTTTAGGTGCGACAACAGACGAGCAGTACTTC. Translation: CASSLGATTDEQYF. The full variable domain, completed using reference TRBV28 and TRBJ2-7, is DVKVTQSSRYLVKRTGEKVFLECVQDMDHENMFWYRQDPGLGLRLIYFSYDVKMKEKGDIPEGYSVSREKKERFSLILESASTNQTSMYLCASSLGATTDEQYFGPGTRLTVT.

This clonotype was counted only a few times. J is TRBJ1-1 and V is TRBV5-1, with D tentatively TRBD1 (5 bases). Trimming shortened V by 5 bases and J by 3 bases, and 14 bases separated the two germline ends. CDR3 length equals 14 residues. Germline CDR1 SGHRS, CDR2 YFSETQ. CDR3 bases: TGCGCCAGCAGGGTTGACGGGGGGTACACTGAAGCTTTCTTT. As protein: CASRVDGGYTEAFF.

This clonotype turned up a few times. The chain has TRBV3-1 and TRBJ1-2; TRBD1 matches at 7 bases. Germline CDR1 reads LGHDT; CDR2 reads YNNKEL (reference sequence). This CDR3 has 15 residues. The V gene end was trimmed by 1 base and the J gene end by 8 bases; junction bases not matched to a gene: 10. CDR3 sequence: CASSQAQGGAGGYTF. The DNA of the CDR3 is TGTGCCAGCAGCCAAGCCCAAGGGGGCGCTGGAGGCTACACCTTC.

This clonotype showed up just a few times. The chain carries TRBV29-1 and TRBJ1-5; no clear D. The germline V and J ends were trimmed by 5 bases and 0 bases, with 14 bases remaining between them. CDR3 length: 15 residues. Germline CDR1 and CDR2: SQVTM and ANQGSEA. The CDR3, as DNA: TGCAGCGTTAAAGTCCCCGGCGCTAGCAATCAGCCCCAGCATTTT. This sequence encodes CSVKVPGASNQPQHF. The full variable domain, with the rest looked up from reference TRBV29-1 and TRBJ1-5, is SAVISQKPSRDICQRGTSLTIQCQVDSQVTMMFWYRQQPGQSLTLIATANQGSEATYESGFVIDKFPISRPNLTFSTLTVSNMSPEDSSIYLCSVKVPGASNQPQHFGDGTRLSIL.

The chain has TRBV25-1 and TRBJ2-1; no definite D call. The CDR3 extends over 15 amino acids. Trimming pared 4 bases from V and 3 bases from J, leaving 13 bases between. CDR1 MGHDK and CDR2 SYGVNS come from the germline V gene. The CDR3 DNA sequence: TGTGCCAGCAGTGCTGGGAACTCAGGCTACAATGAGCAGTTCTTC. This gives the protein CASSAGNSGYNEQFF.

This clonotype has at least ten counts. This chain uses TRBV29-1 with TRBJ2-1; TRBD2 aligns across 8 bases. Germline V lookup: CDR1 SQVTM, CDR2 ANQGSEA. The CDR3 spans 13 residues. The V and J ends lost 6 bases and 4 bases, in that order; junction bases with no gene match: 5. CDR3 DNA sequence: TGCAGCGTGAGCGGGGGAAAGTACAATGAGCAGTTCTTC. Amino acid sequence: CSVSGGKYNEQFF.

This clonotype was detected ten times or more. The chain carries TRBV6-1 and TRBJ1-1; D possibly corresponds to TRBD1 (6 bases). Looked up from germline, CDR1 is MNHNS and CDR2 is SASEGT. This CDR3 spans 13 amino acids. Trimming took 6 bases from V and 5 from J, leaving 13 bases between them. DNA for the CDR3: TGTGCCAGCAGACCGGACAGAAAAACTGAAGCTTTCTTT. Protein sequence: CASRPDRKTEAFF.

The V and J genes are TRBV11-1 and TRBJ2-1; 12 bases agree with TRBD2. From germline, CDR1 is SGHAT and CDR2 FQDESV (reference sequence). The CDR3 covers 15 residues. V was pared by 1 base and J by 11 bases, with 6 bases of the junction left unmatched. Here the CDR3 reads CASSLGASGRAKQFF. For the CDR3, the DNA is TGTGCCAGCAGCTTAGGAGCTAGCGGGAGGGCTAAGCAGTTCTTC.

This clonotype was counted ten times or more. The chain joins TRBV5-1 to TRBJ2-1, with D perhaps matching TRBD1 (6 bases). The ends were cut back, 3 bases at V and 6 bases at J, with 16 bases in the middle. The CDR3 consists of 15 residues. Germline V gene sequence: CDR1 SGHRS, CDR2 YFSETQ. The CDR3 loop is CASSSAGQSGNEQFF. The CDR3, as DNA: TGCGCCAGCAGCTCCGCCGGACAGTCAGGCAATGAGCAGTTCTTC.

The rearrangement uses TRBV14 and TRBJ2-7, with a possible D match to TRBD2 (5 bases). V was trimmed by 3 bases and J by 6 bases, leaving 9 bases between them. CDR3 length: 12 amino acids. CDR1 and CDR2 (germline): SGHDN, FVKESK. The CDR3 coding sequence is TGTGCCAGCAGCCACGGGGTTGGCGAGCAGTACGTC. Protein: CASSHGVGEQYV.

The chain uses TRBV7-9 and TRBJ2-3; TRBD2 matches 9 bases. The CDR3 consists of 14 residues. Trimming cost V 1 base and J 8 bases; bases outside gene matches: 4. The germline CDR1 and CDR2 sequences are SEHNR and FQNEAQ (reference sequence). DNA for the CDR3: TGTGCCAGCAGCTTAGTGGCTAGCGGGATTACGCAGTATTTT. Its translation: CASSLVASGITQYF.

This clonotype occurred many times. This chain uses TRBV7-9 with TRBJ2-1, with D unclear. CDR3 length equals 13 residues. V dropped 3 bases and J dropped 4 bases, with 7 bases sitting between them. CDR1 is SEHNR and CDR2 is FQNEAQ in the germline V gene (reference sequence). The CDR3 DNA reads TGTGCCAGCAGCTTCCGGCAGTACAATGAGCAGTTCTTC. This sequence encodes CASSFRQYNEQFF.

This chain links TRBV7-2 with TRBJ2-3; TRBD2 might be the D (6 bases). Germline-derived CDR1 and CDR2 are SGHTA and FQGNSA. The CDR3 length is 15 residues. V was trimmed by 3 bases and J by 1 base, leaving 11 bases between them. The DNA of the CDR3 is TGTGCCAGCAGCTTGCGGGGCGACGGCACAGATACGCAGTATTTT. It encodes CASSLRGDGTDTQYF.

Many counts were recorded for this clonotype. The chain combines TRBV9 with TRBJ2-1; no clear D gene. Germline V gene lookup returns CDR1 SGDLS and CDR2 YYNGEE. CDR3 length: 13 amino acids. The V end was cut by 3 bases, the J end by 9 bases, with 13 bases between. CDR3 in DNA: TGTGCCAGCAGCGCCCCGCTAGGATTTGAGCAGTTCTTC. This codes for CASSAPLGFEQFF. The full variable domain, rest sourced from reference TRBV9 and TRBJ2-1, is DSGVTQTPKHLITATGQRVTLRCSPRSGDLSVYWYQQSLDQGLQFLIQYYNGEERAKGNILERFSAQQFPDLHSELNLSSLELGDSALYFCASSAPLGFEQFFGPGTRLTVL.

This sequence joins TRBV6-5 and TRBJ2-4; D call uncertain. Germline V lookup: CDR1 MNHEY, CDR2 SVGAGI. Between the trimmed V and J ends, which lost 4 bases and 0 bases, there was a span of 13 bases. This CDR3 spans 16 amino acids. As DNA, the CDR3 is TGTGCCAGCAGTTTGCCCCAGGAAGTAGCCAAAAACATTCAGTACTTC. It translates to CASSLPQEVAKNIQYF.

This clonotype has a count of ten or more. This chain connects TRBV12-3 or TRBV12-4 to TRBJ1-1; the D gene is possibly TRBD1 (6 bases). V was clipped by 3 bases and J by 1 base, with 12 bases between them. The CDR3 length is 15 residues. CDR3 bases: TGTGCCAGCAGTTTTCCGCAGGGGAGGAACACTGAAGCTTTCTTT. It yields the protein CASSFPQGRNTEAFF.

This clonotype was seen repeatedly, ten times or more. The chain carries TRBV3-1 and TRBJ1-5, with D possibly being TRBD1 (5 bases). The germline gives CDR1 LGHDT, CDR2 YNNKEL (reference sequence). The germline V and J ends were trimmed by 0 bases and 6 bases, with 12 bases remaining between them. The CDR3 spans 15 residues. The CDR3, as DNA: TGTGCCAGCAGCCAAGATCAAGGGGTGGGTCAGCCCCAGCATTTT. Translated: CASSQDQGVGQPQHF.

This clonotype was recorded a few times. The CDR3 bases are TGTGCCAGCAGTTTCTTCGGTTCTGAGACCCAGTACTTC. As protein: CASSFFGSETQYF. The chain has TRBV27 and TRBJ2-5; no firm D call. With 3 bases removed from V and 5 bases from J, the gap between germline ends came to 10 bases. Germline loops: CDR1 MNHEY, CDR2 SMNVEV (reference sequence). This CDR3 has 13 amino acids.

This clonotype was seen more than once but under ten times. This chain links TRBV10-1 with TRBJ1-6; D is unresolved. Trimming removed 2 bases from V and 10 bases from J, with 9 bases in between. CDR1 is WNHNN, CDR2 SYGVQD, per germline (reference sequence). The CDR3 is 13 residues long. The CDR3 loop is CASSEGVGSPLHF. CDR3 bases: TGCGCCAGCAGTGAGGGGGTAGGCTCACCCCTCCACTTT.

This CDR3 is CASSFGQGAGGYTF. For the CDR3, the DNA is TGTGCCAGCAGTTTCGGACAGGGGGCTGGCGGCTACACCTTC. This chain links TRBV27 with TRBJ1-2; 11 nucleotides agree with TRBD1. Losses at the gene ends were 3 bases for V and 8 bases for J; bases not matched to a gene: 5. The germline V gene has CDR1 MNHEY and CDR2 SMNVEV (reference sequence). The CDR3 is 14 amino acids.